These T cell receptor beta chains were read from a single sample in a study of T cell repertoires in urothelial bladder cancer. Generated by immunoSEQ multiplex PCR, the TCRdb table keeps only in-frame clones and is missing some. Of some 2,600 clones in the sample, about 64% were seen once. The specimen was bladder tissue. The source is a human donor with a benign inflammatory bladder lesion. Both conserved end residues are part of each CDR3.

v_call cdr3_aa
TRBV7-2 CASSLGPRSFF
TRBV9 CASSPTPLAGGTDTQYF
TRBV7-2 CASRAQGGTEAFF
TRBV5-5 CASSWAGRGETQYF
TRBV18 CASSPLRAGGTEAFF
TRBV5-1 CASSEGRRQGRGNTGELFF
TRBV6-1 CASSEALTGGRNQPQHF
TRBV7-9 CASTDRGPGNEQFF
TRBV7-7 CASSLSSGRETQYF
TRBV30 CAWDTVGGHGYTF
TRBV18 CASSAVSGLTTGSPLHF
TRBV29-1 CSVPGLASYDEQFF
TRBV4-1 CASSQGSGLAVSSYNEQFF
TRBV4-2 CASSPEIGGRAGELFF
TRBV5-4 CASSLGQRSYEQYF
TRBV5-1 CASSLGDRINYGYTF
TRBV29-1 CSADRVFTEAFF
TRBV19 CASSIQGRMNTEAFF
TRBV6-4 CASSPGGQPTEAFF
TRBV19 CASTPGVSTDTQYF
TRBV27 CASAGTSGNNEQFF
TRBV6-5 CASRFGWSNEKLFF
TRBV6-1 CASSGRQGRMPQHF
TRBV5-1 CASSFTGGFLYEQYF
TRBV19 CASSTRGGGDTEAFF
TRBV30 CAWSVPPTSYNEQFF
TRBV9 CASSARFPGLAGVHEQFF
TRBV5-4 CASSRLTSGATGELFF
TRBV5-1 CASSLSAVAKNIQYF
TRBV6-4 CASRREGNTEAFF
TRBV19 CASSIGLAAYEQYF
TRBV29-1 CSVGYRGCGPQHF
TRBV19 CASSHQTGNTEAFF
TRBV4-1 CASTEGGTSNYGYTF
TRBV29-1 CSVPSGGFSYNEQFF
TRBV5-1 CASSSNQYEQYF